This TCR beta chain was sequenced for a study of control samples from healthy donors and cancer patients. TCRdb's copy holds only in-frame clones and misses some; the assay was immunoSEQ multiplex PCR. The data show just over 20,000 clones, roughly 84% seen once. V was pared by 5 bases and J by 10 bases, with 18 bases between. Germline loops: CDR1 SGHDT, CDR2 YYEEEE. CDR3 length: 13 amino acids. The chain links TRBV5-6 to TRBJ1-1, with D maybe TRBD1 (6 bases). The sequenced sample consisted of PBMCs. The receptor comes from a man between 60 and 75 years old with colorectal cancer. The CDR3 protein is CASRRTVGGGAFF. The CDR3 bases are TGTGCCAGCAGACGGACAGTTGGCGGGGGAGCTTTCTTT.